This TCR beta chain was recovered during a study of blood T cell repertoires in COVID-19. As for the study in general: There were acute and convalescent COVID-19 samples, and they came from the United States, Italy and Spain.

TCRdb keeps only in-frame clones here, not all; method: immunoSEQ multiplex PCR. This sample carries fewer than 350,000 clones, 86% of them seen once, and the ten largest clones take approximately 12%. V lost 6 bases and J 3 bases, leaving 14 bases between the germline ends. This CDR3 is built from 14 residues. Looked up from germline, CDR1 is SNHLY and CDR2 is FYNNEI. This clonotype originated in a woman aged 25 to 45 with COVID-19, enrolled during active disease. The sequenced sample was peripheral blood. The rearrangement joins TRBV2 to TRBJ1-2, with D possibly matching TRBD1 (5 bases). In DNA, the CDR3 is TGTGCCAGCAGAGGACAAGGATGGGACTATGGCTACACCTTC. Encoded protein: CASRGQGWDYGYTF.